These 23 T cell receptor beta chains were all obtained from the same sample, sequenced in a study of identifying expanded T cells in peripheral blood. Sequencing used immunoSEQ multiplex PCR; TCRdb keeps in-frame clones, though not all of them. The sample includes 120,000 or so clones, approximately 84% of them seen just once. Material: blood. The origin of the receptors is a person aged 18 to 75 in good health.

The sample holds a few counts of this clone. The chain employs TRBV4-1 and TRBJ2-2; D is unresolved. The germline V gene has CDR1 MGHRA and CDR2 YSYEKL. This CDR3 comprises 18 residues. V was shortened by 0 bases and J by 4 bases, with 18 bases between the two germline ends. DNA of the CDR3: TGCGCCAGCAGCCAAGACGCACTATGGCCGAAGGGCACCGGGGAGCTGTTTTTT. It encodes CASSQDALWPKGTGELFF.

The chain has TRBV19 and TRBJ1-1; D is uncertain. Germline V CDR1 and CDR2: LNHDA, SQIVND (reference sequence). The CDR3 consists of 13 residues. V lost 6 bases and J lost 0, with 8 bases in between. The CDR3 DNA reads TGTGCCAGTAGCATCCAGGTGAACACTGAAGCTTTCTTT. Residues: CASSIQVNTEAFF.

The chain couples TRBV18 to TRBJ1-4, with D unclear. This CDR3 region has 13 residues. The V gene's germline CDR1 is KGHSH and CDR2 LQKENI. Trimming took 3 bases from V and 8 from J, leaving 10 bases between them. The CDR3 nucleotides read TGTGCCAGCTCACCTCTGAACGGGGAAAAACTGTTTTTT. This sequence encodes CASSPLNGEKLFF.

V usage is TRBV5-4 and J usage is TRBJ1-2, with D perhaps matching TRBD1 (5 bases). The CDR3 loop spans 15 amino acids. From germline, CDR1 is SGHNT and CDR2 YYREEE (reference sequence). V gave up 0 bases and J gave up 0 bases, with 9 bases separating them. The CDR3 spells CASSLGDLTNYGYTF. CDR3 DNA sequence: TGTGCCAGCAGCTTGGGGGACCTTACTAACTATGGCTACACCTTC.

J is TRBJ1-1 and V is TRBV7-3; D is uncertain. The CDR3 consists of 14 residues. V gave up 0 bases and J gave up 5 bases, with 10 bases separating them. From germline, CDR1 is SGHTA and CDR2 FQGTGA. CDR3 sequence reads: CASSLTGGRTEAFF. The CDR3, as DNA: TGTGCCAGCAGCTTAACAGGTGGAAGGACTGAAGCTTTCTTT.

The chain has TRBV19 and TRBJ1-1; 11 nucleotides line up with TRBD1. V shed 1 base, J shed 11 bases, and the junction held 12 bases outside the gene matches. The germline gives CDR1 LNHDA, CDR2 SQIVND (reference sequence). The CDR3 loop spans 16 amino acids. In nucleotides, the CDR3 is TGTGCCAGTAGTATAGGTCTCATCGGGACAGGGGGTACGGCTTTCTTT. This encodes CASSIGLIGTGGTAFF. Using reference TRBV19 and TRBJ1-1 for the parts outside the CDR3, the full variable domain is DGGITQSPKYLFRKEGQNVTLSCEQNLNHDAMYWYRQDPGQGLRLIYYSQIVNDFQKGDIAEGYSVSREKKESFPLTVTSAQKNPTAFYLCASSIGLIGTGGTAFFGQGTRLTVV.

This clone was picked up a small number of times. This chain joins TRBV9 and TRBJ1-5, with D hard to call. Trimming removed 0 bases from V and 2 bases from J, with 3 bases in between. The CDR3 extends over 13 amino acids. Germline CDR1 and CDR2: SGDLS and YYNGEE. The CDR3 here is CASSVDGNQPQHF. DNA for the CDR3: TGTGCCAGCAGCGTAGACGGCAATCAGCCCCAGCATTTT. Combining the CDR3 with reference TRBV9 and TRBJ1-5 gives the whole variable domain DSGVTQTPKHLITATGQRVTLRCSPRSGDLSVYWYQQSLDQGLQFLIQYYNGEERAKGNILERFSAQQFPDLHSELNLSSLELGDSALYFCASSVDGNQPQHFGDGTRLSIL.

The chain combines TRBV5-1 with TRBJ1-1; D possibly corresponds to TRBD1 (5 bases). The CDR3 totals 15 residues. V lost 2 bases and J 3 bases, leaving 14 bases between the germline ends. Germline lookup yields CDR1 SGHRS and CDR2 YFSETQ. CDR3 region: CASSFRVPLDTEAFF. CDR3 coding DNA: TGCGCCAGCAGCTTCAGGGTCCCACTCGACACTGAAGCTTTCTTT.

V and J are TRBV7-2 and TRBJ1-1, with 8 positions matching TRBD1. In germline, CDR1 is SGHTA, CDR2 FQGNSA. The CDR3 covers 13 residues. V was clipped by 4 bases and J by 8 bases; unmatched bases: 6. The DNA for the CDR3 is TGTGCCAGCAGCTCATGGACAGGGCGGGAAGCTTTCTTT. It translates to CASSSWTGREAFF.

The chain links TRBV4-3 to TRBJ2-7; 9 nucleotides align to TRBD1. The V and J ends lost 0 bases and 2 bases, in that order; junction bases with no gene match: 8. Germline CDR1 reads LGHNA; CDR2 reads YSLEER. CDR3 length: 17 amino acids. The CDR3 here is CASSQDLGRDRAYEQYF. The CDR3 nucleotides read TGCGCCAGCAGCCAAGATCTGGGGAGGGACAGGGCCTACGAGCAGTACTTC.

The chain has TRBV5-1 and TRBJ1-2; tentatively, D is TRBD1 (5 bases). Germline loops: CDR1 SGHRS, CDR2 YFSETQ. The CDR3 length is 15 residues. The V gene lost 0 bases and the J gene lost 6 bases, with 15 bases spanning the gap. The CDR3 DNA follows: TGCGCCAGCAGCTTGGTAACTCGGCAGGGCGATGGCTACACCTTC. Amino acids: CASSLVTRQGDGYTF.

The genes are TRBV30 and TRBJ1-6, with 9 bases identical to TRBD1. Germline V lookup: CDR1 GTSNPN, CDR2 SVGIG (reference sequence). J lost 12 bases, V lost 0 bases, and 12 bases had no gene match. This CDR3 region has 16 residues. In DNA form, the CDR3 reads TGTGCCTGGAGTGTACAGGGGACAGGGCAGACGGGACCCCTCCACTTT. This sequence encodes CAWSVQGTGQTGPLHF. The variable domain in full, completed from reference TRBV30 and TRBJ1-6, reads SQTIHQWPATLVQPVGSPLSLECTVEGTSNPNLYWYRQAAGRGLQLLFYSVGIGQISSEVPQNLSASRPQDRQFILSSKKLLLSDSGFYLCAWSVQGTGQTGPLHFGNGTRLTVT.

The chain employs TRBV19 and TRBJ1-2; D unresolved. V lost 7 bases to trimming and J lost 7 bases, with 16 bases between them. The CDR3 is 13 amino acids. CDR1 is LNHDA and CDR2 is SQIVND in the germline V gene (reference sequence). The CDR3 coding sequence is TGTGCCAGTATCCAGGCCGGCTCGATTGGCTACACCTTC. This translates into CASIQAGSIGYTF.

This clone was detected ten times or more. At one boundary the junction diverges from the germline segment, which might be a read error. The CDR3 nucleotides read TGTGCGAGTAGGGCGGGGGCCAAAAACATTCAGTACTTC. Its translation is CASRAGAKNIQYF. V is TRBV19 and J is TRBJ2-4; a possible D gene is TRBD2 (6 bases). This CDR3 contains 13 residues. CDR1 and CDR2 (germline): LNHDA, SQIVND (reference sequence). Using reference TRBV19 and TRBJ2-4 for the parts outside the CDR3, the full variable domain is DGGITQSPKYLFRKEGQNVTLSCEQNLNHDAMYWYRQDPGQGLRLIYYSQIVNDFQKGDIAEGYSVSREKKESFPLTVTSAQKNPTAFYLCASRAGAKNIQYFGAGTRLSVL.

The chain links TRBV5-1 to TRBJ2-7; perhaps D is TRBD1 or TRBD2 (5 bases each). This CDR3 has 15 residues. Germline V lookup: CDR1 SGHRS, CDR2 YFSETQ. Trimming took 4 bases from V and 1 from J, leaving 15 bases between them. The CDR3 sequence is CASSPGTDPSYEQYF. CDR3 sequence (DNA): TGCGCCAGCAGCCCCGGGACCGACCCGTCCTACGAGCAGTACTTC.

The chain uses TRBV4-3 and TRBJ1-1; D remains ambiguous. The germline gives CDR1 LGHNA, CDR2 YSLEER. V shed 5 bases and J shed 4 bases, with 11 bases lying between them. The CDR3 has 13 residues. The CDR3 loop is CASSEDRVTEAFF. CDR3 nucleotide sequence: TGCGCCAGCAGCGAGGATCGGGTCACTGAAGCTTTCTTT.

V is TRBV13 and J is TRBJ1-2; tentative D call: TRBD1 (6 bases). The V and J ends lost 5 bases and 5 bases respectively, with 12 bases between them. This CDR3 comprises 13 residues. Germline assignment: CDR1 PRHDT and CDR2 FYEKMQ (reference sequence). The CDR3 coding sequence is TGTGCCAGCAGCCAAGGAAGGGGGTATGGCTACACCTTC. Translating it yields CASSQGRGYGYTF.

The chain joins TRBV4-1 to TRBJ1-2; D may be TRBD1 (6 bases). V was pared by 4 bases and J by 2 bases, with 14 bases between. Germline V CDR1 and CDR2: MGHRA, YSYEKL. The CDR3 is made up of 15 amino acids. Here the CDR3 DNA reads TGCGCCAGCAGCCGTGTCCAGGGGCCAAACTATGGCTACACCTTC. Its protein is CASSRVQGPNYGYTF.

The chain links TRBV5-4 to TRBJ1-3; the D gene is possibly TRBD1 (5 bases). V dropped 0 bases and J dropped 9 bases, with 13 bases sitting between them. The CDR3 loop spans 14 amino acids. Per germline, CDR1 SGHNT and CDR2 YYREEE (reference sequence). The CDR3 DNA is TGTGCCAGCAGCTTGGGTCGGACACAAGGCACCATATATTTT. This encodes CASSLGRTQGTIYF.

The V call is TRBV6-5, the J call TRBJ1-1, with D tentatively TRBD1 (6 bases). V dropped 6 bases and J dropped 8 bases, with 13 bases sitting between them. This CDR3 has 12 amino acids. Germline V gene sequence: CDR1 MNHEY, CDR2 SVGAGI. The CDR3 DNA reads as TGTGCCAGCAGAGTAACCGGGACAGAAGCTTTCTTT. This sequence encodes CASRVTGTEAFF.

V usage is TRBV2 and J usage is TRBJ2-5, with 7 bases matching TRBD1. Germline loops: CDR1 SNHLY, CDR2 FYNNEI. The CDR3 is made up of 15 amino acids. V gave up 3 bases and J gave up 5 bases; unmatched junction bases: 9. CDR3 DNA: TGTGCCAGCAGTGATGCTAGGGGGCGCGAGGAGACCCAGTACTTC. Protein sequence: CASSDARGREETQYF.

This rearrangement joins TRBV5-6 to TRBJ2-7; D may be TRBD2 (5 bases). This CDR3 has 12 residues. Trimming pared 4 bases from V and 3 bases from J, leaving 8 bases between. The germline V gene has CDR1 SGHDT and CDR2 YYEEEE. The CDR3 DNA sequence: TGTGCCAGCAGCCAGGCGGGCTACGAGCAGTACTTC. It encodes CASSQAGYEQYF.

This clone showed up just once. The chain links TRBV19 to TRBJ2-1; 9 nucleotides align to TRBD1. CDR1 LNHDA and CDR2 SQIVND come from the germline V gene (reference sequence). The CDR3 runs to 16 residues. Germline trimming cut 5 bases from V and 5 bases from J; bases unmatched to any gene: 10. The DNA of the CDR3 is TGTGCCAGTAGTCAGGTGGGGACAGGGATCAACAATGAGCAGTTCTTC. Its protein is CASSQVGTGINNEQFF.